Each of the 25 T cell receptor beta chains below was sequenced from the same sample in a study of control samples from healthy donors and cancer patients (TCRdb year 2020). The receptor library was made with the immunoSEQ multiplex PCR assay. Held by TCRdb, this immuneACCESS table contains in-frame sequences only and omits some clones. Under half of the omission traces to an unresolved V gene where checked; the cause of the rest is unknown. The sample records approximately 97,000 clones, approximately 86% of which are singletons. The top ten hold approximately 20% of the sample. Sequencing was carried out using blood. The origin of the receptors is a man aged 30 to 39 in good health.

J is TRBJ2-4 and V is TRBV12-5, with 7 bases aligning to TRBD1. V was clipped by 8 bases and J by 3 bases; unmatched bases: 4. CDR1 is LGHNT, CDR2 FRNRAP, per germline. The CDR3 runs 13 residues. The chain's CDR3 is CASQGQFKNIQYF. Here the CDR3 DNA reads TGTGCTAGTCAGGGACAGTTCAAAAACATTCAGTACTTC.

The chain joins TRBV5-4 to TRBJ2-1; 13 nucleotides match TRBD2. The CDR3 loop spans 17 amino acids. Per germline, CDR1 SGHNT and CDR2 YYREEE (reference sequence). Trimming at V came to 2 bases and at J to 8 bases, leaving 10 bases not matched to a gene. CDR3: CASSLPAPGLAGDEQFF. The CDR3 DNA sequence: TGTGCCAGCAGCTTACCTGCCCCCGGACTAGCGGGGGATGAGCAGTTCTTC.

This clone was seen just once. The rearrangement links TRBV7-2 to TRBJ1-1, with 8 bases identical to TRBD1. Germline V lookup: CDR1 SGHTA, CDR2 FQGNSA. After removal of 5 bases from V and 0 bases from J, the junction contained 5 bases not matched to a gene. The CDR3 consists of 15 residues. The CDR3 sequence: CASSAQGAMNTEAFF. The CDR3 DNA reads TGTGCCAGCAGCGCGCAGGGGGCAATGAACACTGAAGCTTTCTTT.

The chain joins TRBV11-2 to TRBJ2-5; D is perhaps TRBD1 or TRBD2 (5 bases each). CDR1 SGHAT and CDR2 FQNNGV come from the germline V gene. The CDR3 sequence is 14 residues long. Trimming removed 2 bases at V and 2 bases at J, with 9 bases between. The CDR3 region is CASSLRGRQETQYF. The CDR3 nucleotides are TGTGCCAGCAGCTTAAGGGGACGGCAAGAGACCCAGTACTTC.

This clone is a singleton in its sample. V gene TRBV19 combines with J gene TRBJ1-4; 8 bases are a match to TRBD1. This CDR3 is built from 15 residues. From germline, CDR1 is LNHDA and CDR2 SQIVND (reference sequence). V shed 4 bases, J shed 6 bases, and the junction held 7 bases outside the gene matches. The CDR3: CASSTTGVYDEKLFF. DNA for the CDR3: TGTGCCAGTAGTACGACAGGGGTTTATGATGAAAAACTGTTTTTT. The full variable domain, completed using reference TRBV19 and TRBJ1-4, is DGGITQSPKYLFRKEGQNVTLSCEQNLNHDAMYWYRQDPGQGLRLIYYSQIVNDFQKGDIAEGYSVSREKKESFPLTVTSAQKNPTAFYLCASSTTGVYDEKLFFGSGTQLSVL.

V usage is TRBV3-1 (or the pseudogene TRBV3-2) and J usage is TRBJ1-1, with 8 bases identical to TRBD1. J lost 10 bases, V lost 3 bases, and 7 bases had no gene match. The length of the CDR3 is 13 residues. Germline V gives CDR1 LGHDT, CDR2 YNNKEL (reference sequence). DNA for the CDR3: TGTGCCAGCAGCCAGAGACAGGGGTGGGGAGCTTTCTTT. Translated, it gives CASSQRQGWGAFF.

The chain is built from TRBV3-1 (or the pseudogene TRBV3-2) and TRBJ2-2; TRBD2 matches 9 bases. Per germline, CDR1 LGHDT and CDR2 YNNKEL (reference sequence). This CDR3 is built from 16 residues. With V trimmed by 4 bases and J by 3 bases, 6 bases remained unmatched. CDR3 DNA sequence: TGTGCCAGCAGCCCGCGGGAGGGTAGCGACACCGGGGAGCTGTTTTTT. Translation gives CASSPREGSDTGELFF.

The rearrangement joins TRBV19 to TRBJ1-1; 8 positions match TRBD1. V was clipped by 3 bases and J by 8 bases; unmatched bases: 8. Per the germline V gene, CDR1 is LNHDA and CDR2 is SQIVND (reference sequence). The CDR3 length is 14 residues. Written as DNA, the CDR3 is TGTGCCAGTAGTATGGAGACCGACAGGGGAGAAGCTTTCTTT. Protein: CASSMETDRGEAFF.

The chain has TRBV19 and TRBJ2-7; possibly TRBD1 for D (6 bases). Germline V gives CDR1 LNHDA, CDR2 SQIVND (reference sequence). The V gene lost 2 bases and the J gene lost 5 bases, with 10 bases spanning the gap. The CDR3 has 13 amino acids. This CDR3 reads CASSITGIHEQYF. The CDR3 DNA follows: TGTGCCAGTAGTATAACAGGGATCCACGAGCAGTACTTC.

This clone was counted once. This rearrangement joins TRBV3-1 (or the pseudogene TRBV3-2) to TRBJ2-7; a weak D match, TRBD1 (6 bases). V was pared by 0 bases and J by 0 bases, with 12 bases between. Germline V gene data show CDR1 as LGHDT and CDR2 as YNNKEL (reference sequence). This CDR3 is built from 16 residues. For the CDR3, the DNA is TGTGCCAGCAGCCAAGACACAGGGCCCTCCTCCTACGAGCAGTACTTC. Protein product: CASSQDTGPSSYEQYF.

V usage is TRBV5-4 and J usage is TRBJ1-1; TRBD1 matches 7 bases. V was pared by 4 bases and J by 0 bases, with 3 bases of the junction left unmatched. Per germline, CDR1 SGHNT and CDR2 YYREEE (reference sequence). The CDR3 consists of 14 residues. The chain's CDR3 is CASSRQGLNTEAFF. For the CDR3, the DNA is TGTGCCAGCAGCCGACAGGGATTGAACACTGAAGCTTTCTTT.

The rearrangement uses TRBV5-6 and TRBJ2-7; D possibly corresponds to TRBD2 (5 bases). Germline CDR1 and CDR2: SGHDT and YYEEEE. The CDR3 sequence is 12 residues long. Trimming pared 0 bases from V and 5 bases from J, leaving 6 bases between. The CDR3 DNA follows: TGTGCCAGCAGCTTGGCGGGAAACGAGCAGTACTTC. Residues: CASSLAGNEQYF.

The V call is TRBV30, the J call TRBJ2-2; D may correspond to TRBD1 or TRBD2 (5 bases each). Germline CDR1 GTSNPN, CDR2 SVGIG (reference sequence). V was clipped by 4 bases and J by 3 bases, with 12 bases between them. The CDR3 has 14 residues. This chain's CDR3 is CAWKRQGDTGELFF. Written as DNA, the CDR3 is TGTGCCTGGAAGCGGCAGGGCGACACCGGGGAGCTGTTTTTT.

This rearrangement joins TRBV27 to TRBJ2-7; TRBD1 matches at 9 bases. After removal of 5 bases from V and 6 bases from J, the junction contained 14 bases not matched to a gene. This CDR3 has 16 amino acids. Germline assignment: CDR1 MNHEY and CDR2 SMNVEV (reference sequence). CDR3 coding DNA: TGTGCCAGCAGTCCAGACAGGGGGGACCTTTCTTCCGAGCAGTACTTC. Protein product: CASSPDRGDLSSEQYF.

V usage is TRBV28 and J usage is TRBJ1-2; 7 positions agree with TRBD1. Germline V gene sequence: CDR1 MDHEN, CDR2 SYDVKM. Trimming at V came to 6 bases and at J to 7 bases, leaving 8 bases not matched to a gene. The CDR3 covers 13 residues. The CDR3 here is CASRAGQSAGYTF. The CDR3 DNA reads TGTGCCAGCAGGGCGGGACAGTCCGCTGGCTACACCTTC.

This clone was picked up one time. The chain uses TRBV19 and TRBJ2-4, with D possibly TRBD2 on 7 matching bases. CDR3 length: 16 residues. The germline gives CDR1 LNHDA, CDR2 SQIVND (reference sequence). The V gene lost 2 bases and the J gene lost 0 bases, with 11 bases spanning the gap. As DNA, the CDR3 is TGTGCCAGTAGTATAAGGGGGGGGATAGCCAAAAACATTCAGTACTTC. This gives the protein CASSIRGGIAKNIQYF. The full variable domain, completed using reference TRBV19 and TRBJ2-4, is DGGITQSPKYLFRKEGQNVTLSCEQNLNHDAMYWYRQDPGQGLRLIYYSQIVNDFQKGDIAEGYSVSREKKESFPLTVTSAQKNPTAFYLCASSIRGGIAKNIQYFGAGTRLSVL.

This sequence joins TRBV28 and TRBJ2-6; possible D gene TRBD1, 5 bases. The V gene's germline CDR1 is MDHEN and CDR2 SYDVKM. V lost 5 bases, J lost 1 base, and 12 bases lay in between. This CDR3 has 16 residues. The CDR3 DNA sequence: TGTGCCAGCAGTCCCCCCCAGGGATCTGGGGCCAACGTCCTGACTTTC. Translating it yields CASSPPQGSGANVLTF.

The rearrangement joins TRBV29-1 to TRBJ1-4, with TRBD1 identical over 7 bases. The CDR3 has 15 residues. With 5 bases clipped from V and 0 bases from J, the junction kept 6 bases outside the gene matches. Germline loops: CDR1 SQVTM, CDR2 ANQGSEA. CDR3 residues: CSVKNDRATNEKLFF. CDR3 coding DNA: TGCAGCGTTAAAAACGACAGGGCAACTAATGAAAAACTGTTTTTT.

The chain joins TRBV4-2 to TRBJ2-3; TRBD2 aligns across 15 bases. Germline CDR1 is LGHNA and CDR2 is YNFKEQ. This CDR3 spans 17 amino acids. J was trimmed by 8 bases and V by 4 bases; bases with no gene match: 10. The CDR3 bases are TGTGCCAGCAGCCTCCACAGGACTAGCGGGGGGGCGGCTACGCAGTATTTT. Its translation: CASSLHRTSGGAATQYF.

The chain couples TRBV10-3 to TRBJ2-6; possibly TRBD2 for D (6 bases). Germline V CDR1 and CDR2: ENHRY, SYGVKD. The CDR3 sequence is 19 residues long. V shed 5 bases and J shed 4 bases, with 24 bases lying between them. CDR3 nucleotides: TGTGCCATCAGTTGGGCGTTCGGACTATCGAACACAGGGGCCAACGTCCTGACTTTC. Translation gives CAISWAFGLSNTGANVLTF.

The chain links TRBV10-3 to TRBJ1-3; a possible D gene is TRBD1 (5 bases). V was pared by 3 bases and J by 15 bases, with 24 bases between. The CDR3 extends over 15 amino acids. Germline V gene data show CDR1 as ENHRY and CDR2 as SYGVKD. The CDR3 here is CAISDAPGSGKEGYF. CDR3 bases: TGTGCCATCAGTGATGCCCCAGGCTCAGGGAAGGAAGGATATTTT.

The gene calls are TRBV27 and TRBJ2-2, with 9 nucleotides matching TRBD2. Trimming removed 7 bases from V and 6 bases from J; junction bases left unmatched: 9. The CDR3 is 15 residues long. Per the germline V gene, CDR1 is MNHEY and CDR2 is SMNVEV (reference sequence). DNA of the CDR3: TGTGCCAGCACAATAGCGGGGGAAGGCGCCGGGGAGCTGTTTTTT. Amino acids: CASTIAGEGAGELFF.

This clone was seen more than once but under ten times. The same CDR3 is also encoded by other DNA sequences in this sample. CDR3: CASSLRQGNYGYTF. CDR3 nucleotides: TGTGCCAGCAGCCTCCGACAGGGAAACTATGGCTACACCTTC. The chain links TRBV3-1 (or the pseudogene TRBV3-2) to TRBJ1-2; 7 nucleotides line up with TRBD1. Germline trimming cut 4 bases from V and 2 bases from J; bases unmatched to any gene: 4. CDR1 and CDR2 from the germline V gene are LGHDT and YNNKEL (reference sequence). CDR3 length equals 14 residues.

This chain links TRBV5-4 with TRBJ2-5; D is possibly TRBD1 (6 bases). Between the trimmed V and J ends, which lost 0 bases and 5 bases, there was a span of 17 bases. Germline CDR1 reads SGHNT; CDR2 reads YYREEE (reference sequence). The CDR3 runs 16 residues. CDR3 nucleotide sequence: TGTGCCAGCAGCTTGGGAGCTTCAGGGGTTGGCGAGACCCAGTACTTC. Amino acid sequence: CASSLGASGVGETQYF.

V is TRBV9 and J is TRBJ1-1; D is possibly TRBD1 (6 bases). V shed 4 bases and J shed 2 bases, with 15 bases lying between them. CDR1 and CDR2 (germline): SGDLS, YYNGEE. CDR3 size: 15 residues. In nucleotides, the CDR3 is TGTGCCAGCAGCTCACCTTGGGGGGCTAACACTGAAGCTTTCTTT. This codes for CASSSPWGANTEAFF.